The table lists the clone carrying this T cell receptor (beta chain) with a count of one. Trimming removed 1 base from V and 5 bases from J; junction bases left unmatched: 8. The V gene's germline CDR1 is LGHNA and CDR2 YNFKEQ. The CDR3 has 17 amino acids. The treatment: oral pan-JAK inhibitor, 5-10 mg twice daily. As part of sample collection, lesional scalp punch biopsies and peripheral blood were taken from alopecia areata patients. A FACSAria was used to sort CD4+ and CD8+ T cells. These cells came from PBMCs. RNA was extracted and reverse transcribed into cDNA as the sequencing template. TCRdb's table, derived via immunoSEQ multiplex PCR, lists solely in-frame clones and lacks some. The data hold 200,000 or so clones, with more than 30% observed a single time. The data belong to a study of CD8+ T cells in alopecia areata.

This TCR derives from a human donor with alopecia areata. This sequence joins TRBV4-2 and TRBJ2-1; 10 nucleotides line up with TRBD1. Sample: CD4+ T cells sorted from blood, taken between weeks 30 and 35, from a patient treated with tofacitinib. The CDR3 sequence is CASSQGQGARKDNEQFF. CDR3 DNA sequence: TGTGCCAGCAGCCAAGGACAGGGGGCACGCAAAGACAATGAGCAGTTCTTC.